These T cell receptor beta chains were read from a single sample in a study of T cell changes during pregnancy in multiple sclerosis. The table came from immunoSEQ multiplex PCR; TCRdb's copy has only in-frame clones and leaves some out. The sample consists of some 44,000 clones, roughly nine tenths of them appearing once. This specimen consisted of CD4+ T cells from peripheral blood mononuclear cells, obtained after pregnancy. These receptors originate from a female donor with multiple sclerosis, enrolled in a pregnancy study. Each CDR3 is given with its conserved first and last residue. The size entry is marked missing in some rows and otherwise reads once, few, many or a size class.

v_gene: TRBV9
abundance: once
j_gene: TRBJ1-6
CDR3aa: CASSGTDYSPLHF

v_gene: TRBV2
abundance: -
j_gene: TRBJ1-2
CDR3aa: CASSPWGGGNYGYTF

v_gene: TRBV4-1
abundance: -
j_gene: TRBJ1-2
CDR3aa: CASSQDLGTGKSYGYTF

v_gene: TRBV4-3
abundance: -
j_gene: TRBJ1-5
CDR3aa: CASSQLDRGGPNQPQHF

v_gene: TRBV7-2
abundance: -
j_gene: TRBJ2-7
CDR3aa: CASSLSDWIAGPSGEQYF

v_gene: TRBV5-1
abundance: -
j_gene: TRBJ2-7
CDR3aa: CASSSGQGFYEQYF

v_gene: TRBV5-6
abundance: -
j_gene: TRBJ2-5
CDR3aa: CASRPSPGQLYQETQYF

v_gene: TRBV6-5
abundance: -
j_gene: TRBJ1-1
CDR3aa: CASSYQGFTEAFF

v_gene: TRBV29-1
abundance: once
j_gene: TRBJ1-5
CDR3aa: CSVKDRDHQPQHF

v_gene: TRBV6-6
abundance: -
j_gene: TRBJ1-1
CDR3aa: CASKGDPGQGHTEAFF

v_gene: TRBV29-1
abundance: -
j_gene: TRBJ2-7
CDR3aa: CSVDGQGIREQYF

v_gene: TRBV7-2
abundance: -
j_gene: TRBJ1-1
CDR3aa: CASSFSSFAEAFF

v_gene: TRBV29-1
abundance: -
j_gene: TRBJ2-1
CDR3aa: CSARGGLRGYNEQFF

v_gene: TRBV28
abundance: -
j_gene: TRBJ2-2
CDR3aa: CASSPGDSTNTGELFF

v_gene: TRBV27
abundance: -
j_gene: TRBJ1-5
CDR3aa: CASSFLGNQPQHF

v_gene: TRBV19
abundance: few
j_gene: TRBJ1-5
CDR3aa: CASSIDHGVRLIPLPQHF

v_gene: TRBV5-1
abundance: once
j_gene: TRBJ2-5
CDR3aa: CASSLGLQETQYF

v_gene: TRBV25-1
abundance: once
j_gene: TRBJ1-5
CDR3aa: CASRDRGEQPQHF

v_gene: TRBV11-2
abundance: -
j_gene: TRBJ1-1
CDR3aa: CASSLRGGGPRTEAFF

v_gene: TRBV5-4
abundance: -
j_gene: TRBJ1-3
CDR3aa: CASSLGVGGSGGNTIYF

v_gene: TRBV30
abundance: -
j_gene: TRBJ2-3
CDR3aa: CAWSLMGRGTDTQYF

v_gene: TRBV7-9
abundance: -
j_gene: TRBJ2-5
CDR3aa: CASRPDSMQETQYF

v_gene: TRBV2
abundance: -
j_gene: TRBJ2-3
CDR3aa: CASSGGGFDTDTQYF

v_gene: TRBV4-1
abundance: -
j_gene: TRBJ2-7
CDR3aa: CASSQASGNGDEQYF

v_gene: TRBV5-1
abundance: few
j_gene: TRBJ2-3
CDR3aa: CASSPRQGDTQYF

v_gene: TRBV6-1
abundance: -
j_gene: TRBJ1-2
CDR3aa: CASSEGRGPFGYTF

v_gene: TRBV4-1
abundance: -
j_gene: TRBJ1-5
CDR3aa: CASSQDQNQPQHF

v_gene: TRBV4-2
abundance: -
j_gene: TRBJ1-1
CDR3aa: CASSQASGRVGGTEAFF

v_gene: TRBV7-9
abundance: once
j_gene: TRBJ1-4
CDR3aa: CASSLQGEKLFF

v_gene: TRBV6-5
abundance: -
j_gene: TRBJ2-1
CDR3aa: CASSYGGWTSFDEQFF

v_gene: TRBV29-1
abundance: -
j_gene: TRBJ1-1
CDR3aa: CSVADRGRTEAFF

v_gene: TRBV9
abundance: -
j_gene: TRBJ1-2
CDR3aa: CASSLGGDNYGYTF

v_gene: TRBV5-6
abundance: -
j_gene: TRBJ2-1
CDR3aa: CASSLAGAQYNEQFF

v_gene: TRBV30
abundance: -
j_gene: TRBJ1-2
CDR3aa: CAWGGWVGDGYTF

v_gene: TRBV5-1
abundance: -
j_gene: TRBJ1-1
CDR3aa: CASSPAAGNTEAFF

v_gene: TRBV20-1
abundance: -
j_gene: TRBJ1-1
CDR3aa: CSAENRGLTFF

v_gene: TRBV9
abundance: -
j_gene: TRBJ1-2
CDR3aa: CASSGAGIDYGYTF

v_gene: TRBV18
abundance: -
j_gene: TRBJ2-2
CDR3aa: CASSPRAGGNTGELFF

v_gene: TRBV7-9
abundance: -
j_gene: TRBJ1-2
CDR3aa: CASSSVGANYGYTF

v_gene: TRBV18
abundance: -
j_gene: TRBJ2-7
CDR3aa: CASSPSITFHEQYF

v_gene: TRBV5-1
abundance: few
j_gene: TRBJ1-2
CDR3aa: CASSYGGNYGYTF

v_gene: TRBV21-1
abundance: -
j_gene: TRBJ2-6
CDR3aa: CASRGRVGSGANVLTF

v_gene: TRBV6-5
abundance: -
j_gene: TRBJ1-1
CDR3aa: CATTGVGTEAFF

v_gene: TRBV7-2
abundance: -
j_gene: TRBJ1-1
CDR3aa: CASSLRGVEAFF

v_gene: TRBV28
abundance: -
j_gene: TRBJ1-2
CDR3aa: CASSSRQGYYGYTF

v_gene: TRBV19
abundance: -
j_gene: TRBJ1-4
CDR3aa: CASTPATNEKLFF

v_gene: TRBV19
abundance: -
j_gene: TRBJ1-4
CDR3aa: CASSRWTDNEKLFF

v_gene: TRBV28
abundance: -
j_gene: TRBJ1-2
CDR3aa: CASRPGGYGYTF

v_gene: TRBV7-2
abundance: once
j_gene: TRBJ1-1
CDR3aa: CASSQRRGTEAFF